This T cell receptor beta chain is drawn from a study of shared clonotypes between healthy human individuals. Regarding this clone: Since a far larger clone is one base different, this is likely a read error.

Across several immunoSEQ plates, the genomic DNA of each subset was split evenly. Sequencing on ten immunoSEQ deep assay plates was performed for unsorted PBMC DNA. Produced via immunoSEQ multiplex PCR; TCRdb's table is partial and in-frame only. The sample contains 75,000 to 100,000 clones, roughly 50% of which appear only once. The CDR3 is made up of 14 amino acids. Germline V gene sequence: CDR1 SGHRS, CDR2 YFSETQ. The rearrangement uses TRBV5-1 and TRBJ2-4, with a tentative D call TRBD1 (6 bases). This TCR was recovered from a middle-aged woman in good health. Some clones in this sample may be carry-over from other donors' samples. Material for sequencing was PBMCs. The CDR3 bases are TGCGCCAGCAGCTTGCGGGACAAAAAAAGCATTCAGTACTTC. Its protein product is CASSLRDKKSIQYF.